These 4 T cell receptor beta chains were sequenced from one sample in a study of blood T cell repertoires in COVID-19. Data came from immunoSEQ multiplex PCR; TCRdb stores just in-frame clones and leaves some out. The data hold a few hundred thousand clones, with 75% to 90% observed a single time. The sample consisted of PBMCs or T cells enriched from blood (not recorded which). These receptors came from a man between 25 and 39 years old who had recovered from COVID-19.

In DNA, the CDR3 is TGTGCCAGTAGCAGGAGGGGGGGGCCCGATCCAGATACGCAGTATTTT. Protein product: CASSRRGGPDPDTQYF. The V call is TRBV19, the J call TRBJ2-3; maybe TRBD2 (7 bases). Per the germline V gene, CDR1 is LNHDA and CDR2 is SQIVND (reference sequence). V lost 6 bases, J lost 4 bases, and 20 bases lay in between. The length of the CDR3 is 16 residues.

The CDR3 loop is CASSLRTATGANVLTF. The DNA of the CDR3 is TGTGCCAGCAGCTTAAGGACAGCAACTGGGGCCAACGTCCTGACTTTC. J is TRBJ2-6 and V is TRBV7-2; TRBD1 might be the D (6 bases). V was shortened by 2 bases and J by 2 bases, with 10 bases between the two germline ends. This CDR3 has 16 amino acids. Germline loops: CDR1 SGHTA, CDR2 FQGNSA.

The chain links TRBV6-5 to TRBJ2-7; 7 bases line up with TRBD1. CDR1 MNHEY and CDR2 SVGAGI come from the germline V gene. The CDR3 has 12 amino acids. V shed 4 bases and J 3 bases; nucleotides not matched to a gene: 0. DNA of the CDR3: TGTGCCAGCAGTTCAGGGGGCTACGAGCAGTACTTC. Amino acid sequence: CASSSGGYEQYF.

The V and J genes are TRBV9 and TRBJ1-2; D possibly corresponds to TRBD1 (6 bases). This CDR3 contains 11 residues. With 4 bases removed from V and 6 bases from J, the gap between germline ends came to 7 bases. Per the germline V gene, CDR1 is SGDLS and CDR2 is YYNGEE. The CDR3 region has the DNA TGTGCCAGCAGCAGACAGGATGGCTACACCTTC. It encodes CASSRQDGYTF. The whole variable domain, filled in from reference TRBV9 and TRBJ1-2, reads DSGVTQTPKHLITATGQRVTLRCSPRSGDLSVYWYQQSLDQGLQFLIQYYNGEERAKGNILERFSAQQFPDLHSELNLSSLELGDSALYFCASSRQDGYTFGSGTRLTVV.